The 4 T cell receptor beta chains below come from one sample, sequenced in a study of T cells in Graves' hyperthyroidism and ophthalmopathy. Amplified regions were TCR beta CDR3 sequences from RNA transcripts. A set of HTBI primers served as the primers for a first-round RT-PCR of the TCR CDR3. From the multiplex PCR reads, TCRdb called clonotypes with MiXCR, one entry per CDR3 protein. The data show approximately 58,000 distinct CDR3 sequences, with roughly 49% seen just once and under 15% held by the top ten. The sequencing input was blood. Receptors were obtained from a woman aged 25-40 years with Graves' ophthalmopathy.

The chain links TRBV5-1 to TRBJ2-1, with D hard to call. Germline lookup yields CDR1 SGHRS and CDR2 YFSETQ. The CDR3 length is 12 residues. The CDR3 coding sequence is TGCGCAGGCAGCTTAAATCCACACGAGCAGTTCTTC. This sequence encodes CAGSLNPHEQFF.

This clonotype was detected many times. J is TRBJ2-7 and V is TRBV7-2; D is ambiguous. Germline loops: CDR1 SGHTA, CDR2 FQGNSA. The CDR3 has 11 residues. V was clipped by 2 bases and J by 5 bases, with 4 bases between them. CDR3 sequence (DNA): TGTGCCAGCAGCTTATTTAACGAGCAGTACTTC. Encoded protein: CASSLFNEQYF.

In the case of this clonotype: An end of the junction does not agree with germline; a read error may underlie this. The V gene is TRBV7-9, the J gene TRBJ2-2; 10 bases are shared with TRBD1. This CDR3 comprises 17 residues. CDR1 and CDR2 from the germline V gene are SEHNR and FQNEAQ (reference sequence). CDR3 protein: CASSQPTGGAGTGELLF. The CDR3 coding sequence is TGTGCCAGCAGCCAACCGACAGGGGGCGCGGGCACCGGGGAGCTGCTTTTT.

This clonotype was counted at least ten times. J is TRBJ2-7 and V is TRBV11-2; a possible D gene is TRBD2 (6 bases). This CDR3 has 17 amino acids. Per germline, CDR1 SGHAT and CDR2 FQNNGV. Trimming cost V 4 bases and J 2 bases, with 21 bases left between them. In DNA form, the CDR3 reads TGTGCCAGCAGCTCGGTCCGGGGAGGCAGACCTGCCTACGAGCAGTACTTC. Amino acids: CASSSVRGGRPAYEQYF.